This record concerns one TCR beta chain sequence. Method: immunoSEQ multiplex PCR; TCRdb's copy keeps in-frame clones and lacks some. This sample has some 720,000 clones, with 88% found just once. The entry originates in a study of shared T cell receptors in the human thymus. These same data were also listed under a study on human thymus T cells. That work adds: Donors were healthy Finnish babies undergoing corrective operations for congenital heart defects. Among thymic and blood repertoires, usage of V and J genes appeared biased. Thymic repertoires of unrelated individuals were reported in related research to overlap highly.

This receptor was taken from a boy in the first two years of life with a congenital heart defect. Specimen: thymocytes.

The CDR3 bases are TGTGCCAGCAGTTCCCCTCGGGCGGGCGGGATATTCTATGAGCAGTTCTTC. This codes for CASSSPRAGGIFYEQFF. The genes are TRBV28 and TRBJ2-1; possible D gene TRBD2, 6 bases. CDR3 size: 17 residues. Per germline, CDR1 MDHEN and CDR2 SYDVKM. The V end was cut by 4 bases, the J end by 8 bases, with 24 bases between.